This record looks at one T cell receptor (beta chain) sequence and its context. Its antigen remains unknown. Primers used in a second PCR of roughly 6 to 12 cycles were a sample-barcoded 5' primer and a J-beta primer mix. Each CDR3 protein gets one entry after TCRdb re-called the 5' RACE reads with MiXCR. The repertoire holds hundreds of thousands of distinct CDR3 sequences, with about 52% as singletons. The CDR3 runs 14 residues. The germline CDR1 and CDR2 sequences are LGHDT and YNNKEL (reference sequence). These data originate in a study of blood T cells in healthy people across ages. Findings of the study overall: CMV infection status of these donors was not known. Roughly linear age-related decline in beta diversity appeared, significant by age around 36.

This sequence joins TRBV3-1 and TRBJ2-1; 8 nucleotides line up with TRBD2. Sequenced material: blood. The source is an older woman in good health. The CDR3 loop reads CAVRDAGGSGEQFF. CDR3 nucleotide sequence: TGTGCTGTCAGGGATGCGGGAGGTTCCGGTGAGCAGTTCTTC.